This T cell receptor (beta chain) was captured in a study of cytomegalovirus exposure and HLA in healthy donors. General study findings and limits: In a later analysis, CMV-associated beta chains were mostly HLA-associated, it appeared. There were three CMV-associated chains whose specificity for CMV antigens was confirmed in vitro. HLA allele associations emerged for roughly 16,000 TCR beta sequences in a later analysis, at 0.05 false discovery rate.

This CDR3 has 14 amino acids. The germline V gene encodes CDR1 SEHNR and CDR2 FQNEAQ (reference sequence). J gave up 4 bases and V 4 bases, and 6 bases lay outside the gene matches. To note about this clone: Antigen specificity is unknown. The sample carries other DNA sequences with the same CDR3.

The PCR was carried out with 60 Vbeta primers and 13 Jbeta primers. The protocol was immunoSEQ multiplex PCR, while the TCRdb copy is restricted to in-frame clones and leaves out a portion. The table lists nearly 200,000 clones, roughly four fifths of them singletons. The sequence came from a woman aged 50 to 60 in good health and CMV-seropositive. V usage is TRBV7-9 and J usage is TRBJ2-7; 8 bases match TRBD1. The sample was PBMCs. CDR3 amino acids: CASSSPGGAYEQYF. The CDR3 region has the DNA TGTGCCAGCAGCTCCCCAGGGGGCGCTTACGAGCAGTACTTC.